This is a list of T cell receptor beta chains from one sample in a study of blood T cell repertoires in COVID-19. Method: immunoSEQ multiplex PCR; TCRdb's copy keeps in-frame clones and lacks some. The table lists 100,000 or so clones, approximately 84% of them singletons. Sequencing used peripheral blood. The receptors stem from a human donor in a cohort sampled during active COVID-19. CDR3s include the opening cysteine and the closing phenylalanine or tryptophan. A D gene is named only where the DNA matches it firmly. Clone size is given for some rows only: seen once, a few or many times, or a class if the clone is expanded.

v_call,clone_size,j_call,d_call,cdr3_nt,cdr3_aa
TRBV6-5,once,TRBJ1-2,TRBD1,TGTGCCAGCAGTTACTCCGGACAGGGAGGCTTCTATGGCTACACCTTC,CASSYSGQGGFYGYTF
TRBV29-1,.,TRBJ2-7,TRBD2,TGCAGCGTTTCTCCCCGGGGGGGGGACTACGAGCAGTACTTC,CSVSPRGGDYEQYF
TRBV30,once,TRBJ1-5,TRBD1,TGTGCCTGGAGTAAAGGCAGGGGGGATCAGCCCCAGCATTTT,CAWSKGRGDQPQHF
TRBV9,.,TRBJ2-3,TRBD2,TGTGCCAGCAGCCCATCCCCCAGGACTAGCGGGAGAATAGATACGCAGTATTTT,CASSPSPRTSGRIDTQYF
TRBV28,.,TRBJ1-1,.,TGTGCCAGCAGTTTTAGGGGGGGGCGGAACACTGAAGCTTTCTTT,CASSFRGGRNTEAFF
TRBV6-5,.,TRBJ1-1,TRBD1,TGTGCCAGCAGGTCGACAGGGTACACTGAAGCTTTCTTT,CASRSTGYTEAFF
TRBV28,.,TRBJ2-7,.,TGTGCCAGCGGAACCGGGTACGAGCAGTACTTC,CASGTGYEQYF
TRBV28,.,TRBJ2-3,.,TGTGCCAGCAGTTTGCCGGGACTTACAGATACGCAGTATTTT,CASSLPGLTDTQYF
TRBV7-9,.,TRBJ1-5,.,TGTGCCAGCAGCTTAGAGGGAGGGTCAGGCTGGAAGCCCCAGCATTTT,CASSLEGGSGWKPQHF
TRBV30,.,TRBJ2-3,.,TGTGCCTGGAGTGCCCCATTTGTGGAGACAGATACGCAGTATTTT,CAWSAPFVETDTQYF
TRBV5-6,.,TRBJ2-7,TRBD2,TGTGCCAGCAGCCCGCTAGCGGGGGGCTACGAGCAGTACTTC,CASSPLAGGYEQYF
TRBV24-1,once,TRBJ1-1,.,TGTGCCACCAGTGGAGGGTTGAACACTGAAGCTTTCTTT,CATSGGLNTEAFF
TRBV24-1,.,TRBJ2-2,.,TGTGCCACCAGTGCCGTGGGTGGGGCCGGGAACACCGGGGAGCTGTTTTTT,CATSAVGGAGNTGELFF
TRBV5-1,once,TRBJ2-5,TRBD1,TGCGCCAGCAGCTTGCCCGGGACAGGGGGCTTAGAGACCCAGTACTTC,CASSLPGTGGLETQYF
TRBV23-1,.,TRBJ1-4,.,TGCGCCAGCAGCCCCACGTCGGGGAGAACTAATGAAAAACTGTTTTTT,CASSPTSGRTNEKLFF
TRBV9,.,TRBJ2-1,TRBD2,TGTGCCAGCAGCGTAGTTAGCGGGATTTACAATGAGCAGTTCTTC,CASSVVSGIYNEQFF
TRBV28,.,TRBJ2-7,TRBD1,TGTGCCAGCAGTTTACCGGACAGGTCCTACGAGCAGTACTTC,CASSLPDRSYEQYF
TRBV28,few,TRBJ1-4,.,TGTGCCAGCAGTTCCAGGGAAAAACTGTTTTTT,CASSSREKLFF
TRBV4-2,.,TRBJ2-7,TRBD1,TGTGCCAGCAGCCAAGAATGGGGACAGGACGTCTACGAGCAGTACTTC,CASSQEWGQDVYEQYF
TRBV25-1,.,TRBJ2-5,.,TGTGCCAGCACCGACAGGCGACAAGAGACCCAGTACTTC,CASTDRRQETQYF